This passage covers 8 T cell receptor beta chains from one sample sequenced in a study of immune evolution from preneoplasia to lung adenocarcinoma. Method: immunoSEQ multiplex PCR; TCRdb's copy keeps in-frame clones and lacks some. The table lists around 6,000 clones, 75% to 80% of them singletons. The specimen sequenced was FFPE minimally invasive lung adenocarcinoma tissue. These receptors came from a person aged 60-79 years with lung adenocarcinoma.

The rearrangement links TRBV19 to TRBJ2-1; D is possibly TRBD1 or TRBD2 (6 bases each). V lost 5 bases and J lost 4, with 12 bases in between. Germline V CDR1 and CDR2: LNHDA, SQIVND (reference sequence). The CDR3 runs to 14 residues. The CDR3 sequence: CASSPRGTYNEQFF. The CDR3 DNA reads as TGTGCCAGTAGTCCGAGGGGGACTTACAATGAGCAGTTCTTC. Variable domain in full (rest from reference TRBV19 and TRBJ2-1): DGGITQSPKYLFRKEGQNVTLSCEQNLNHDAMYWYRQDPGQGLRLIYYSQIVNDFQKGDIAEGYSVSREKKESFPLTVTSAQKNPTAFYLCASSPRGTYNEQFFGPGTRLTVL.

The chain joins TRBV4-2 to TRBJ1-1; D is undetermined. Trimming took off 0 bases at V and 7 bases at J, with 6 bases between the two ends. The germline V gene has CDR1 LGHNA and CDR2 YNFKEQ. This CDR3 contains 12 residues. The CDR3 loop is CASSQDGFEAFF. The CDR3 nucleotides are TGTGCCAGCAGCCAAGATGGTTTTGAAGCTTTCTTT.

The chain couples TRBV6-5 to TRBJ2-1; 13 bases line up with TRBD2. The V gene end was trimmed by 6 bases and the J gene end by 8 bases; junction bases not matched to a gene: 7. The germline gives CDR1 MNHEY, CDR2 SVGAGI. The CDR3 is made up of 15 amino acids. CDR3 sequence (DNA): TGTGCCAGCAGGGGATGGACTAGCGGGAGCTATGAGCAGTTCTTC. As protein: CASRGWTSGSYEQFF.

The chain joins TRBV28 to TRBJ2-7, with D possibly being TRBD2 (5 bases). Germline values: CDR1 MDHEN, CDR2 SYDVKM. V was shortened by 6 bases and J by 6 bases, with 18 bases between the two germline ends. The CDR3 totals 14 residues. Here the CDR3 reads CASSRNGARGEQYF. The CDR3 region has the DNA TGTGCCAGCAGCCGAAACGGCGCCCGGGGCGAGCAGTACTTC.

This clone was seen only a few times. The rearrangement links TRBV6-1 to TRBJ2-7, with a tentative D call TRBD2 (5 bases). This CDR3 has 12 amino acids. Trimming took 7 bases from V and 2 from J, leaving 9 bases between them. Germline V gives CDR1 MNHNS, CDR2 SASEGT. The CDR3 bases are TGTGCCAGCAAAGAGGGAACCTACGAGCAGTACTTC. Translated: CASKEGTYEQYF.

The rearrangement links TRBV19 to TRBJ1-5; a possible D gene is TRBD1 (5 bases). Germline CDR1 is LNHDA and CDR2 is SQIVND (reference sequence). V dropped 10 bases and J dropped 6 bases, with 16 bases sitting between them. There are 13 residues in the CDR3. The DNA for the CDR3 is TGTGCCACCGCGGCAGGACACAGTCAGCCCCAGCATTTT. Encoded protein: CATAAGHSQPQHF.

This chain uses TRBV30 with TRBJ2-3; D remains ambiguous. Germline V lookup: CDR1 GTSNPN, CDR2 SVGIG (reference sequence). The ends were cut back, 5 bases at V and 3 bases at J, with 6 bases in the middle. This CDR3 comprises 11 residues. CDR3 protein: CAWGRTDTQYF. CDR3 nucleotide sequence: TGTGCCTGGGGCCGGACAGATACGCAGTATTTT.

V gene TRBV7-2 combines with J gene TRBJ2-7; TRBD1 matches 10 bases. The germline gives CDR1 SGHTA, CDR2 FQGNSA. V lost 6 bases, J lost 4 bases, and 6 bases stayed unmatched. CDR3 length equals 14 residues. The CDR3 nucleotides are TGTGCCAGCAGACCGACAGGGGGCGGATACGAGCAGTACTTC. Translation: CASRPTGGGYEQYF.